The rows below give T cell receptor beta chains drawn from one sample of a study of T cells after yellow fever vaccination. TCRdb independently ran MiXCR on the 5' RACE reads; one entry per CDR3 protein. In the table there are just under 600,000 distinct CDR3 sequences, approximately 13% of which are singletons. Sequencing used PBMCs, obtained on the day of the yellow fever booster vaccination. Every receptor here comes from a man aged 25-45 years who received the YFV17D yellow fever vaccine. Each CDR3 is given with its conserved first and last residue. Each record gives: CDR3 protein, CDR3 DNA, V gene, clone size, J gene, D gene. The D gene is left open where the match is weak. Part of the rows lack a size; the others show once, few, many or a class for expanded clones.

CDR3 protein: CSVNGQGVFYEQYF
CDR3 DNA: TGCAGCGTTAACGGACAGGGTGTCTTCTACGAGCAGTACTTC
V gene: TRBV29-1
clone size: few
J gene: TRBJ2-7
D gene: TRBD1

CDR3 protein: CASSLGPPGPLF
CDR3 DNA: TGTGCCAGCAGTTTAGGACCCCCGGGGCCCCTATTC
V gene: TRBV12-3/TRBV12-4
clone size: NA
J gene: TRBJ2-7
D gene: NA

CDR3 protein: CSVTGKSGNTIYF
CDR3 DNA: TGCAGCGTAACAGGGAAGTCTGGAAACACCATATATTTT
V gene: TRBV29-1
clone size: NA
J gene: TRBJ1-3
D gene: NA

CDR3 protein: CASNPGTTYNEQFF
CDR3 DNA: TGTGCCAGCAACCCAGGGACCACCTACAATGAGCAGTTCTTC
V gene: TRBV6-5
clone size: NA
J gene: TRBJ2-1
D gene: NA

CDR3 protein: CSADYYEQYF
CDR3 DNA: TGCAGTGCTGATTATTACGAGCAGTACTTC
V gene: TRBV20-1
clone size: few
J gene: TRBJ2-7
D gene: NA

CDR3 protein: CASSLVLAGVRTDTQYF
CDR3 DNA: TGTGCCAGCAGCTTGGTCCTAGCGGGAGTGCGGACAGATACGCAGTATTTT
V gene: TRBV5-5
clone size: NA
J gene: TRBJ2-3
D gene: TRBD2

CDR3 protein: CASSTGGSVNEQFF
CDR3 DNA: TGTGCCAGCAGTACGGGGGGGAGTGTGAATGAGCAGTTCTTC
V gene: TRBV6-1
clone size: few
J gene: TRBJ2-1
D gene: TRBD2

CDR3 protein: CASSPPGLAGPYEQYF
CDR3 DNA: TGTGCCAGCTCACCTCCGGGACTAGCGGGGCCCTACGAGCAGTACTTC
V gene: TRBV18
clone size: few
J gene: TRBJ2-7
D gene: TRBD2

CDR3 protein: CSARDMREGGTDTQYF
CDR3 DNA: TGCAGTGCTAGAGATATGCGGGAGGGTGGCACAGATACGCAGTATTTT
V gene: TRBV20-1
clone size: NA
J gene: TRBJ2-3
D gene: TRBD2

CDR3 protein: CASRTSGREYEQYF
CDR3 DNA: TGCGCCAGCAGAACTAGCGGGAGAGAGTACGAGCAGTACTTC
V gene: TRBV23-1
clone size: NA
J gene: TRBJ2-7
D gene: TRBD2

CDR3 protein: CASSPLWEGRNEQFF
CDR3 DNA: TGTGCCAGCAGCCCTTTGTGGGAGGGCCGAAATGAGCAGTTCTTC
V gene: TRBV7-9
clone size: NA
J gene: TRBJ2-1
D gene: TRBD2

CDR3 protein: CASSGTSGPSYEQYF
CDR3 DNA: TGTGCCAGCAGTGGGACTAGCGGCCCTTCCTACGAGCAGTACTTC
V gene: TRBV6-1
clone size: many
J gene: TRBJ2-7
D gene: TRBD2

CDR3 protein: CASSEDGSSYNEQFF
CDR3 DNA: TGTGCCAGCAGTGAAGACGGGAGCTCCTACAATGAGCAGTTCTTC
V gene: TRBV6-1
clone size: NA
J gene: TRBJ2-1
D gene: NA

CDR3 protein: CSAGTSGRYNEQFF
CDR3 DNA: TGCAGTGCTGGAACTAGCGGGAGGTACAATGAGCAGTTCTTC
V gene: TRBV20-1
clone size: many
J gene: TRBJ2-1
D gene: TRBD2

CDR3 protein: CASSLDGDTEAFF
CDR3 DNA: TGCGCCAGCAGCTTGGACGGGGACACTGAAGCTTTCTTT
V gene: TRBV5-1
clone size: few
J gene: TRBJ1-1
D gene: NA

CDR3 protein: CATLRRGEWTDTQYF
CDR3 DNA: TGTGCCACCCTGCGGAGGGGGGAATGGACAGATACGCAGTATTTT
V gene: TRBV6-4
clone size: NA
J gene: TRBJ2-3
D gene: NA

CDR3 protein: CASSYRLGEQFF
CDR3 DNA: TGTGCCAGCAGCTACCGTCTTGGTGAGCAGTTCTTC
V gene: TRBV28
clone size: NA
J gene: TRBJ2-1
D gene: NA

CDR3 protein: CASSRGQGWDTQYF
CDR3 DNA: TGCGCCAGCAGCCGAGGACAGGGCTGGGATACGCAGTATTTT
V gene: TRBV4-3
clone size: NA
J gene: TRBJ2-3
D gene: TRBD1

CDR3 protein: CASSLSLASEQYF
CDR3 DNA: TGTGCCAGCAGTTTGTCCCTAGCGTCCGAGCAGTACTTC
V gene: TRBV27
clone size: NA
J gene: TRBJ2-7
D gene: NA

CDR3 protein: CASSVGQGNTGELFF
CDR3 DNA: TGTGCCAGTAGTGTGGGACAGGGGAACACCGGGGAGCTGTTTTTT
V gene: TRBV9
clone size: NA
J gene: TRBJ2-2
D gene: TRBD1

CDR3 protein: CASRPASSYEQYF
CDR3 DNA: TGTGCCAGCAGACCGGCCAGCTCCTACGAGCAGTACTTC
V gene: TRBV12-3/TRBV12-4
clone size: NA
J gene: TRBJ2-7
D gene: NA

CDR3 protein: CASTGGGAGYGYTF
CDR3 DNA: TGCGCCAGCACTGGAGGGGGCGCCGGCTATGGCTACACCTTC
V gene: TRBV5-1
clone size: few
J gene: TRBJ1-2
D gene: TRBD1

CDR3 protein: CSVNQETDTQYF
CDR3 DNA: TGCAGTGTCAATCAGGAAACAGATACGCAGTATTTT
V gene: TRBV20-1
clone size: NA
J gene: TRBJ2-3
D gene: NA

CDR3 protein: CASSPTWDREGYTF
CDR3 DNA: TGCGCCAGCAGCCCCACCTGGGACAGGGAGGGCTACACCTTC
V gene: TRBV4-3
clone size: NA
J gene: TRBJ1-2
D gene: TRBD1

CDR3 protein: CASSLRLAGYYEQYF
CDR3 DNA: TGCGCCAGCAGCCTGAGACTAGCGGGATATTACGAGCAGTACTTC
V gene: TRBV5-1
clone size: NA
J gene: TRBJ2-7
D gene: TRBD2

CDR3 protein: CASSTLGLEQFF
CDR3 DNA: TGTGCCAGTAGTACCTTAGGTCTAGAGCAGTTCTTC
V gene: TRBV19
clone size: few
J gene: TRBJ2-1
D gene: NA

CDR3 protein: CASTLARETQYF
CDR3 DNA: TGTGCCAGCACCCTAGCCCGGGAGACCCAGTACTTC
V gene: TRBV7-9
clone size: NA
J gene: TRBJ2-5
D gene: NA

CDR3 protein: CASRETQQFF
CDR3 DNA: TGTGCCAGCAGGGAGACTCAACAGTTCTTC
V gene: TRBV2
clone size: NA
J gene: TRBJ2-1
D gene: NA

CDR3 protein: CASSSSGGPEQPQHF
CDR3 DNA: TGTGCCAGCAGCTCCTCAGGGGGGCCGGAACAGCCCCAGCATTTT
V gene: TRBV7-2
clone size: NA
J gene: TRBJ1-5
D gene: TRBD1

CDR3 protein: CASSLGASLETQYF
CDR3 DNA: TGTGCCAGCAGCTTAGGGGCCTCTCTAGAGACCCAGTACTTC
V gene: TRBV7-2
clone size: few
J gene: TRBJ2-5
D gene: NA

CDR3 protein: CASTIGASGISEQYF
CDR3 DNA: TGCGCCAGCACCATCGGGGCTAGCGGGATCTCCGAGCAGTACTTC
V gene: TRBV5-1
clone size: NA
J gene: TRBJ2-7
D gene: TRBD2

CDR3 protein: CASSYGPGGNLVNTEAFF
CDR3 DNA: TGTGCCAGCAGTTATGGCCCGGGGGGCAATTTAGTGAACACTGAAGCTTTCTTT
V gene: TRBV6-5
clone size: few
J gene: TRBJ1-1
D gene: NA

CDR3 protein: CSAREVSPYEQYF
CDR3 DNA: TGCAGTGCTAGAGAGGTTAGCCCCTACGAGCAGTACTTC
V gene: TRBV20-1
clone size: NA
J gene: TRBJ2-7
D gene: NA

CDR3 protein: CASSIGQASYF
CDR3 DNA: TGTGCCAGCAGTATAGGACAGGCCTCGTACTTC
V gene: TRBV12-3/TRBV12-4
clone size: NA
J gene: TRBJ2-7
D gene: TRBD1

CDR3 protein: CSASSWGFVGQFF
CDR3 DNA: TGCAGTGCTAGTAGCTGGGGCTTTGTTGGGCAGTTCTTC
V gene: TRBV20-1
clone size: few
J gene: TRBJ2-1
D gene: NA

CDR3 protein: CTCSLSLQGPWQETQYF
CDR3 DNA: TGTACCTGCAGTTTGAGTCTTCAGGGACCTTGGCAAGAGACCCAGTACTTC
V gene: TRBV2
clone size: NA
J gene: TRBJ2-5
D gene: NA

CDR3 protein: CSARGTGAPFSYEQYF
CDR3 DNA: TGCAGTGCTAGAGGGACAGGAGCCCCTTTCTCCTACGAGCAGTACTTC
V gene: TRBV20-1
clone size: NA
J gene: TRBJ2-7
D gene: TRBD1

CDR3 protein: CASSLLVGETQYF
CDR3 DNA: TGTGCCAGCAGTTTGCTGGTTGGGGAGACCCAGTACTTC
V gene: TRBV27
clone size: few
J gene: TRBJ2-5
D gene: NA

CDR3 protein: CSVGTGATVNEQFF
CDR3 DNA: TGCAGCGTTGGTACGGGAGCGACGGTAAATGAGCAGTTCTTC
V gene: TRBV29-1
clone size: many
J gene: TRBJ2-1
D gene: NA

CDR3 protein: CASSSRDYATAQYF
CDR3 DNA: TGTGCCAGCAGCTCCCGGGACTACGCTACCGCGCAGTACTTC
V gene: TRBV11-2
clone size: NA
J gene: TRBJ2-7
D gene: TRBD2

CDR3 protein: CASSFQLRDTQYF
CDR3 DNA: TGTGCCAGCAGTTTCCAACTCAGGGATACGCAGTATTTT
V gene: TRBV28
clone size: NA
J gene: TRBJ2-3
D gene: NA

CDR3 protein: CASSEGPGETNTIYF
CDR3 DNA: TGTGCCAGCAGCGAGGGGCCAGGGGAGACAAACACCATATATTTT
V gene: TRBV9
clone size: few
J gene: TRBJ1-3
D gene: NA

CDR3 protein: CASSSGQLPNIQYF
CDR3 DNA: TGCGCCAGCAGCTCGGGACAGCTTCCGAACATTCAGTACTTC
V gene: TRBV5-1
clone size: NA
J gene: TRBJ2-4
D gene: TRBD1

CDR3 protein: CASSLSAGKIYNEQFF
CDR3 DNA: TGTGCCAGCAGTTTATCGGCCGGGAAGATCTATAATGAGCAGTTCTTC
V gene: TRBV27
clone size: NA
J gene: TRBJ2-1
D gene: NA